A single sample is the source of the 21 T cell receptor beta chains below, sequenced in a study of cytomegalovirus exposure and HLA in healthy donors (dated by TCRdb to between 2016 and 2019). The library was prepared using the immunoSEQ multiplex PCR assay. TCRdb re-hosts the immuneACCESS table, in-frame sequences only. Its copies lack some clones; in the studies checked, an unresolved V gene accounts for under half of them, and the cause for the rest is not known. The sample table shows about 70,000 clones, and roughly 92% are seen once. The ten largest make up 1.9% of the sample. Material for sequencing was PBMCs. These receptors were taken from a young woman in good health and CMV-seropositive.

This chain links TRBV4-2 with TRBJ2-5, with 10 bases identical to TRBD2. The germline V gene has CDR1 LGHNA and CDR2 YNFKEQ. CDR3 length: 17 residues. With V trimmed by 4 bases and J by 5 bases, 13 bases remained unmatched. CDR3 in amino acids: CASSPNGGSGGQETQYF. CDR3 sequence (DNA): TGTGCCAGCAGCCCCAATGGTGGTAGCGGGGGGCAGGAGACCCAGTACTTC.

The chain carries TRBV11-2 and TRBJ2-5, with D perhaps matching TRBD1 (5 bases). CDR1 and CDR2 (germline): SGHAT, FQNNGV. Trimming took 5 bases from V and 2 from J, leaving 12 bases between them. This CDR3 has 14 residues. In nucleotides, the CDR3 is TGTGCCAGCAGCCGCAGGGAATCGCAAGAGACCCAGTACTTC. Its protein is CASSRRESQETQYF.

The chain employs TRBV13 and TRBJ2-1, with D possibly matching TRBD2 (5 bases). The germline CDR1 and CDR2 sequences are PRHDT and FYEKMQ (reference sequence). V was pared by 5 bases and J by 3 bases, with 17 bases between. The CDR3 extends over 16 amino acids. CDR3 residues: CASSQKEVWGYNEQFF. CDR3 coding DNA: TGTGCCAGCAGCCAAAAGGAGGTTTGGGGCTACAATGAGCAGTTCTTC. The whole variable domain, filled in from reference TRBV13 and TRBJ2-1, reads AAGVIQSPRHLIKEKRETATLKCYPIPRHDTVYWYQQGPGQDPQFLISFYEKMQSDKGSIPDRFSAQQFSDYHSELNMSSLELGDSALYFCASSQKEVWGYNEQFFGPGTRLTVL.

The chain employs TRBV16 and TRBJ2-1, with 9 bases identical to TRBD2. V gave up 2 bases and J gave up 5 bases; unmatched junction bases: 4. The CDR3 totals 15 residues. The germline V gene has CDR1 KGHSY and CDR2 FQNENV. The DNA of the CDR3 is TGTGCCAGCAGCCAAGGGCGGGGGGGCCACAATGAGCAGTTCTTC. It yields the protein CASSQGRGGHNEQFF.

The V gene is TRBV5-1, the J gene TRBJ2-7, with D possibly TRBD2 on 5 matching bases. The V end was cut by 6 bases, the J end by 2 bases, with 18 bases between. The CDR3 extends over 15 amino acids. CDR1 SGHRS and CDR2 YFSETQ come from the germline V gene. CDR3 sequence (DNA): TGCGCCAGCAAGGTTTCGGTGGACTCACCCTACGAGCAGTACTTC. Translated, it gives CASKVSVDSPYEQYF.

This sequence joins TRBV5-1 and TRBJ2-5; 11 nucleotides match TRBD1. Germline V CDR1 and CDR2: SGHRS, YFSETQ. V lost 4 bases to trimming and J lost 4 bases; unmatched junction nucleotides: 6. The length of the CDR3 is 15 residues. CDR3 sequence (DNA): TGCGCCAGCAGCCCCGGACAGGGGGCAGGAGAGACCCAGTACTTC. Amino acid sequence: CASSPGQGAGETQYF.

The J gene is TRBJ2-4, the V gene TRBV4-1, with TRBD1 matching 9 bases. CDR1 and CDR2 (germline): MGHRA, YSYEKL. This CDR3 has 17 residues. V lost 4 bases to trimming and J lost 9 bases; unmatched junction nucleotides: 16. This CDR3 reads CASSPGPGQGHSTIQYF. The CDR3 coding sequence is TGCGCCAGCAGCCCGGGGCCGGGACAGGGTCATAGTACCATTCAGTACTTC.

The genes are TRBV5-4 and TRBJ1-4, with D perhaps TRBD1 (5 bases). Trimming removed 0 bases at V and 6 bases at J, with 12 bases between. The germline gives CDR1 SGHNT, CDR2 YYREEE (reference sequence). The CDR3 has 15 amino acids. The CDR3 protein is CASSLGAGMDEKLFF. The CDR3 nucleotides read TGTGCCAGCAGCTTGGGCGCAGGGATGGATGAAAAACTGTTTTTT. The full variable domain, its missing parts supplied by reference TRBV5-4 and TRBJ1-4, is ETGVTQSPTHLIKTRGQQVTLRCSSQSGHNTVSWYQQALGQGPQFIFQYYREEENGRGNFPPRFSGLQFPNYSSELNVNALELDDSALYLCASSLGAGMDEKLFFGSGTQLSVL.

This clone has just one count. The chain links TRBV18 to TRBJ2-3, with 9 bases identical to TRBD1. Germline trimming cut 1 base from V and 5 bases from J; bases unmatched to any gene: 1. CDR3 length: 14 amino acids. The germline V gene encodes CDR1 KGHSH and CDR2 LQKENI. The chain's CDR3 is CASSPRTGEDTQYF. CDR3 in DNA: TGTGCCAGCTCACCACGGACAGGGGAAGATACGCAGTATTTT.

The chain employs TRBV5-1 and TRBJ1-6; D perhaps matches TRBD1 (6 bases). Trimming took off 3 bases at V and 6 bases at J, with 22 bases between the two ends. CDR1 is SGHRS, CDR2 YFSETQ, per germline. CDR3 size: 18 residues. The CDR3 loop reads CASSYRAQGREANSPLHF. DNA of the CDR3: TGCGCCAGCAGCTACCGGGCTCAGGGGCGAGAGGCTAATTCACCCCTCCACTTT.

The V call is TRBV4-2, the J call TRBJ1-6, with TRBD1 matching 8 bases. J gave up 8 bases and V 0 bases, and 6 bases lay outside the gene matches. The CDR3 is 16 amino acids. Germline V CDR1 and CDR2: LGHNA, YNFKEQ. The CDR3 region has the DNA TGTGCCAGCAGCCAAGAGACAGGGGAAGGTGATTCACCCCTCCACTTT. Its translation is CASSQETGEGDSPLHF.

The rearrangement uses TRBV19 and TRBJ1-1; possibly TRBD1 for D (5 bases). Germline CDR1 reads LNHDA; CDR2 reads SQIVND (reference sequence). The CDR3 runs 17 residues. V shed 3 bases and J shed 3 bases, with 20 bases lying between them. The CDR3 nucleotides are TGTGCCAGTAGTATGCGGGGGGGGTCCACTTGGGACACTGAAGCTTTCTTT. This sequence encodes CASSMRGGSTWDTEAFF.

The genes are TRBV11-2 and TRBJ1-3; D is possibly TRBD1 (6 bases). CDR1 is SGHAT and CDR2 is FQNNGV in the germline V gene. Trimming shortened V by 4 bases and J by 1 base, and 20 bases separated the two germline ends. The CDR3 runs to 18 residues. The CDR3 DNA follows: TGTGCCAGCAGCTATATCCCTCGGACAGAACCATCTGGAAACACCATATATTTT. This encodes CASSYIPRTEPSGNTIYF.

The DNA of the CDR3 is TGCAGTGCTAGCGACAATGAGCAGTTCTTC. It encodes CSASDNEQFF. This chain uses TRBV20-1 with TRBJ2-1; D unclear. Germline loops: CDR1 DFQATT, CDR2 SNEGSKA (reference sequence). Deletions cut 3 bases from V and 5 bases from J, with 2 bases between. The CDR3 is made up of 10 amino acids.

The chain employs TRBV27 and TRBJ1-1; D gene uncertain. The CDR3 consists of 20 residues. The germline CDR1 and CDR2 sequences are MNHEY and SMNVEV (reference sequence). V was clipped by 2 bases and J by 0 bases, with 25 bases between them. CDR3 residues: CASSLRKWEERGRLNTEAFF. The CDR3 DNA reads as TGTGCCAGCAGTTTACGGAAGTGGGAGGAAAGAGGGCGGCTGAACACTGAAGCTTTCTTT.

In the case of this clone: Compared with germline, one end of the junction differs, possibly owing to a read error. The rearrangement joins TRBV2 to TRBJ2-7; D perhaps matches TRBD1 (5 bases). CDR1 is SNHLY and CDR2 is FYNNEI in the germline V gene. CDR3 length: 13 amino acids. CDR3 sequence reads: CASREGHIYEQYF. CDR3 coding DNA: TGTGCCAGCAGGGAAGGACACATATACGAGCAGTACTTC.

This sequence joins TRBV7-9 and TRBJ1-2, with D maybe TRBD1 (5 bases). V was pared by 3 bases and J by 8 bases, with 10 bases between. Germline V gives CDR1 SEHNR, CDR2 FQNEAQ (reference sequence). This CDR3 comprises 12 residues. CDR3: CASSLIQDGYTF. For the CDR3, the DNA is TGTGCCAGCAGCTTGATACAGGACGGCTACACCTTC.

The chain uses TRBV18 and TRBJ2-7; TRBD2 might be the D (5 bases). CDR3 length equals 13 residues. Germline CDR1 is KGHSH and CDR2 is LQKENI. Deletions cut 2 bases from V and 6 bases from J, with 11 bases between. This CDR3 reads CASSPSEDREQYF. DNA for the CDR3: TGTGCCAGCTCACCATCGGAGGACCGCGAGCAGTACTTC.

The chain couples TRBV4-3 to TRBJ2-7, with 8 bases lining up with TRBD2. This CDR3 comprises 15 residues. V trimming: 0 bases; J trimming: 2 bases; junction bases outside the gene matches: 3. Germline V CDR1 and CDR2: LGHNA, YSLEER. The CDR3 loop is CASSQEAGGTYEQYF. CDR3 DNA: TGCGCCAGCAGCCAAGAGGCGGGGGGCACCTACGAGCAGTACTTC.

The V and J genes are TRBV9 and TRBJ2-1, with no clear D. V lost 4 bases and J lost 0, with 11 bases in between. The CDR3 is 15 amino acids. From germline, CDR1 is SGDLS and CDR2 YYNGEE. CDR3: CASSTMGSSYNEQFF. DNA for the CDR3: TGTGCCAGCAGCACAATGGGCAGCTCCTACAATGAGCAGTTCTTC.

The V and J genes are TRBV18 and TRBJ2-1; D may be TRBD2 (5 bases). The CDR3 consists of 16 residues. Trimming cost V 3 bases and J 0 bases, with 12 bases left between them. Germline-derived CDR1 and CDR2 are KGHSH and LQKENI. In DNA, the CDR3 is TGTGCCAGCTCACCGGGAGCCCCTGGCTCCTACAATGAGCAGTTCTTC. Encoded protein: CASSPGAPGSYNEQFF.